This TCR beta chain was recorded in a study of T cells after yellow fever vaccination. Looking at the study overall: The SMART-Seq v4 Ultra Low Input method served to prepare the low-cell-number fractions. Points from the study as a whole: The booster response re-showed most primary clones: approximately 95% CD4, 88% CD8.

This clonotype was detected many times. The antigen is not known. For TCR, cDNA came from 5'RACE template switching, which added a universal primer site and UMIs. MiXCR was run by TCRdb on the 5' RACE reads, yielding one entry per CDR3 protein. The data show just under 600,000 distinct CDR3 sequences, around an eighth seen once. The CDR3 runs 14 residues. V shed 4 bases, J shed 7 bases, and the junction held 7 bases outside the gene matches. Germline CDR1 and CDR2: SGHRS and YFSETQ. The sequencing used PBMCs, collected on the day of the yellow fever booster vaccination. This sequence originates from a young man who received the YFV17D yellow fever vaccine. The chain couples TRBV5-1 to TRBJ2-7, with 11 bases identical to TRBD2. The DNA of the CDR3 is TGCGCCAGCAGCCCGCTAGCGGGAGGCGGAGAGCAGTACTTC. Residues: CASSPLAGGGEQYF.